This T cell receptor beta chain stems from a study of T cells in Graves' hyperthyroidism and ophthalmopathy. Looking at the study overall: Peripheral blood draws took place at initial diagnosis, ahead of any treatment.

Clinical symptoms, serum thyroxine and TRAb, thyroid ultrasound and orbital computed tomography together formed the diagnostic basis. V trimming: 3 bases; J trimming: 0 bases; junction bases outside the gene matches: 7. The CDR3 extends over 18 amino acids. The germline gives CDR1 GTSNPN, CDR2 SVGIG (reference sequence). There were TCR beta CDR3 regions amplified from RNA transcripts. Carried out on the TCR CDR3, a first-round RT-PCR used the HTBI primer set. TCRdb reprocessed the multiplex PCR reads with MiXCR, giving one entry per CDR3 protein. The sample carries 450,000 to 650,000 distinct CDR3 sequences, 14% recorded once.

The genes are TRBV30 and TRBJ2-3; 15 bases are shared with TRBD2. The sequenced sample was blood. This TCR derives from a young woman with Graves' ophthalmopathy. The CDR3 sequence is CAWSAGLAGGFSTDTQYF. The CDR3, as DNA: TGTGCCTGGAGCGCGGGACTAGCGGGGGGCTTTAGCACAGATACGCAGTATTTT.